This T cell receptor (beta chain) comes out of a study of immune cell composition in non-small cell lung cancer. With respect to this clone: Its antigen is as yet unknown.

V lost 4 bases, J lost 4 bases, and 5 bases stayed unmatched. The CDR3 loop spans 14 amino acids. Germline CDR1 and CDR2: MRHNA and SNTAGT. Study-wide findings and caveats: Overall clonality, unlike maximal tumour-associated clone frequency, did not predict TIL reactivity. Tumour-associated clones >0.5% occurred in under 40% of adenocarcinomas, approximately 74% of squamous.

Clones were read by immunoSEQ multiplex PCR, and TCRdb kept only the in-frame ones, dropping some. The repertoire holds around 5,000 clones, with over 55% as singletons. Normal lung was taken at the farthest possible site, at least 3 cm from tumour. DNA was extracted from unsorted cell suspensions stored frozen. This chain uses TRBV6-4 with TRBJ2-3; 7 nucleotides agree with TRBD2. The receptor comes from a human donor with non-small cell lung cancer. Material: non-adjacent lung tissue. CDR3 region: CASSVDGGADTQYF. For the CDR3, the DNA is TGTGCCAGCAGTGTGGATGGGGGGGCAGATACGCAGTATTTT.